Here is one T cell receptor (beta chain) with its context. Sequenced by immunoSEQ multiplex PCR; TCRdb stores in-frame clones only, minus some. The sample has 85,000 to 130,000 clones; approximately 94% are singletons. This sample was included in a study of T cell changes during pregnancy in multiple sclerosis. V gave up 0 bases and J gave up 7 bases, with 8 bases separating them. The CDR3 loop spans 13 amino acids. Germline CDR1 is SGDLS and CDR2 is YYNGEE. Sequencing used peripheral blood, obtained before pregnancy. The gene calls are TRBV9 and TRBJ2-1; possible D gene TRBD2, 5 bases. The TCR was taken from a female donor with multiple sclerosis, enrolled in a pregnancy study. The CDR3, as DNA: TGTGCCAGCAGCGTAGCTCCGGGGAATGAGCAGTTCTTC. This translates into CASSVAPGNEQFF.